This T cell receptor (beta chain) is drawn from a study of cytomegalovirus exposure and HLA in healthy donors. Regarding the study as a whole: Rarity held for most TCR sequences, but there were some public TCRs that occurred in many donors. The tendency of first-cohort TCR clusters to co-occur in the 120 or so validation repertoires was identified by a subsequent analysis.

Notes on this clone: What it recognizes is unknown.

Separate from the roughly 610-subject first cohort, the approximately 120-subject validation cohort was the one that the donors belonged to. The J segment lost 7 bases and the V segment lost 4 bases, leaving 4 bases of the junction unmatched. Germline values: CDR1 SGHVS, CDR2 FNYEAQ. CDR3 size: 14 residues. Measured with immunoSEQ multiplex PCR; TCRdb has only the in-frame clones, and not every one. The repertoire holds some 140,000 clones, 70% to 90% seen once, with nearly 3% in the top ten. This sequence was found in a man younger than 30 in good health and CMV-seronegative. The rearrangement links TRBV7-6 to TRBJ1-6; 7 positions agree with TRBD1. The specimen sequenced was PBMCs. The CDR3 here is CASSSGTANSPLHF. CDR3 bases: TGTGCCAGCAGCTCGGGGACAGCGAATTCACCCCTCCACTTT.